The 28 T cell receptor beta chains reported below all come from one sample, sequenced in a study of CD8 T cells in Susac syndrome. RNA was extracted with the RNeasy kit, and a quantity of about 0.45 to 1 ug was reverse transcribed using random hexamers. TCRdb itself ran the immunoSEQ multiplex PCR reads through MiXCR, one entry per CDR3 protein. The sample records about 300,000 distinct CDR3 sequences, about 90% being singletons. The specimen sequenced was CD4+ T cells from PBMCs. The receptors shown here come from a human donor with multiple sclerosis.

This clonotype was picked up a small number of times. The genes are TRBV5-1 and TRBJ2-3; 8 bases align to TRBD1. Germline assignment: CDR1 SGHRS and CDR2 YFSETQ. Germline trimming cut 3 bases from V and 6 bases from J; bases unmatched to any gene: 6. This CDR3 spans 14 amino acids. The CDR3: CASSSGTGGDTQYF. As DNA, the CDR3 is TGCGCCAGCAGCTCCGGGACAGGTGGGGATACGCAGTATTTT.

The gene calls are TRBV12-3 or TRBV12-4 and TRBJ2-1, with 9 bases fitting TRBD1. The CDR3 is 23 residues long. J was trimmed by 0 bases and V by 6 bases; bases with no gene match: 27. CDR3 coding DNA: TGTGCCAGCAGCCCGGGGCCTGAGGCGGGGACAGGGAGGCGGGGTGGCTCCTACAATGAGCAGTTCTTC. Its translation: CASSPGPEAGTGRRGGSYNEQFF.

The rearrangement joins TRBV7-2 to TRBJ1-2; D is perhaps TRBD1 (6 bases). This CDR3 is 14 amino acids long. Trimming removed 4 bases at V and 6 bases at J, with 15 bases between. Germline V lookup: CDR1 SGHTA, CDR2 FQGNSA. CDR3 sequence reads: CASSSRQVVNGYTF. The CDR3, as DNA: TGTGCCAGCAGCTCCCGACAGGTGGTTAATGGCTACACCTTC.

The V gene is TRBV15, the J gene TRBJ2-5; 12 nucleotides agree with TRBD2. The V gene's germline CDR1 is LNHNV and CDR2 YYDKDF (reference sequence). The junction had 6 bases not matched to a gene; V was cut back by 5 bases and J by 2 bases. The CDR3 totals 16 residues. The CDR3 region has the DNA TGTGCCACCAGCGTCCCTAGCGGGGGGGGACAAGAGACCCAGTACTTC. Residues: CATSVPSGGGQETQYF.

The CDR3, as DNA: TGTGCCAGCAGCCTCGTAGCGGGGGAGTACCAGTTCTTC. It yields the protein CASSLVAGEYQFF. The rearrangement uses TRBV7-9 and TRBJ2-1; TRBD2 agrees at 9 bases. With V trimmed by 5 bases and J by 13 bases, 9 bases remained unmatched. Germline V gives CDR1 SEHNR, CDR2 FQNEAQ (reference sequence). The CDR3 is 13 residues long.

The CDR3 sequence is CASSQDVETDTQYF. The CDR3 DNA reads as TGTGCCAGCAGCCAAGACGTAGAAACAGATACGCAGTATTTT. The V and J genes are TRBV4-2 and TRBJ2-3; unclear D gene. Germline V gene lookup returns CDR1 LGHNA and CDR2 YNFKEQ. The CDR3 is 14 amino acids. V lost 0 bases, J lost 3 bases, and 7 bases lay in between.

CDR3 coding DNA: TGTGCCAGCAGTTTTGGGGGCAGGGGTACATATGGCTACACCTTC. Protein product: CASSFGGRGTYGYTF. V is TRBV12-3 or TRBV12-4 and J is TRBJ1-2, with D tentatively TRBD1 (6 bases). V was clipped by 3 bases and J by 5 bases, with 16 bases between them. The CDR3 spans 15 residues.

CDR3 loop: CASSLRTGKYNEQFF. The CDR3 DNA reads as TGTGCCAGCAGCTTACGGACAGGGAAATACAATGAGCAGTTCTTC. The chain carries TRBV7-9 and TRBJ2-1; 8 bases map to TRBD1. CDR1 SEHNR and CDR2 FQNEAQ come from the germline V gene (reference sequence). This CDR3 contains 15 residues. V lost 2 bases, J lost 4 bases, and 4 bases stayed unmatched.

The J gene is TRBJ2-5, the V gene TRBV5-4; the D gene is possibly TRBD2 (6 bases). Germline-derived CDR1 and CDR2 are SGHNT and YYREEE (reference sequence). The V and J ends lost 2 bases and 3 bases respectively, with 11 bases between them. This CDR3 is 14 amino acids long. CDR3 loop: CASSLAGGEETQYF. DNA for the CDR3: TGTGCCAGCAGCTTAGCTGGCGGGGAAGAGACCCAGTACTTC.

A single count supports this clonotype. The chain combines TRBV3-1 with TRBJ2-7; TRBD1 is a possible D gene (6 bases). Germline CDR1 and CDR2: LGHDT and YNNKEL (reference sequence). V lost 4 bases and J lost 1, with 14 bases in between. The CDR3 consists of 15 residues. CDR3 loop: CASSPGQYFSYEQYF. CDR3 in DNA: TGTGCCAGCAGCCCGGGACAATACTTTTCCTACGAGCAGTACTTC.

V gene TRBV20-1 combines with J gene TRBJ2-1; no reliable D call. Germline V gene sequence: CDR1 DFQATT, CDR2 SNEGSKA (reference sequence). Trimming removed 6 bases at V and 9 bases at J, with 15 bases between. The CDR3 spans 12 residues. The CDR3 is CSATDRLIEQFF. Written as DNA, the CDR3 is TGCAGTGCCACCGACCGGCTTATTGAGCAGTTCTTC.

The chain combines TRBV7-9 with TRBJ2-3, with D perhaps given as TRBD1 or TRBD2 (6 bases each). Germline CDR1 is SEHNR and CDR2 is FQNEAQ (reference sequence). V was clipped by 6 bases and J by 4 bases, with 14 bases between them. The CDR3 loop spans 14 amino acids. CDR3: CASRLRGAADTQYF. Here the CDR3 DNA reads TGTGCCAGCAGGTTAAGGGGGGCCGCAGATACGCAGTATTTT.

This chain uses TRBV14 with TRBJ1-2; no firm D call. Germline CDR1 reads SGHDN; CDR2 reads FVKESK. The CDR3 is 15 residues long. The germline V and J ends were trimmed by 0 bases and 7 bases, with 15 bases remaining between them. The CDR3 loop reads CASSQDIEGTIGYTF. The CDR3 bases are TGTGCCAGCAGCCAAGACATCGAGGGTACGATTGGCTACACCTTC.

J is TRBJ2-2 and V is TRBV12-5; 10 bases map to TRBD1. The J segment lost 5 bases and the V segment lost 5 bases, leaving 8 bases of the junction unmatched. The CDR3 is made up of 16 amino acids. Germline V CDR1 and CDR2: LGHNT, FRNRAP. The CDR3 sequence: CASGTLGQGRTGELFF. The CDR3 nucleotides are TGTGCTAGTGGTACCTTGGGACAGGGGCGAACCGGGGAGCTGTTTTTT.

The table lists this clonotype with a count of one. The CDR3 nucleotides are TGTGCCAGCAGCCCGTCCGGAGGATATGAGCAGTTCTTC. Its protein is CASSPSGGYEQFF. The chain employs TRBV7-2 and TRBJ2-1, with D perhaps matching TRBD2 (5 bases). The germline CDR1 and CDR2 sequences are SGHTA and FQGNSA. This CDR3 is 13 amino acids long. With 5 bases removed from V and 8 bases from J, the gap between germline ends came to 13 bases. Using reference TRBV7-2 and TRBJ2-1 for the parts outside the CDR3, the full variable domain is GAGVSQSPSNKVTEKGKDVELRCDPISGHTALYWYRQSLGQGLEFLIYFQGNSAPDKSGLPSDRFSAERTGGSVSTLTIQRTQQEDSAVYLCASSPSGGYEQFFGPGTRLTVL.

The gene calls are TRBV6-2 or TRBV6-3 and TRBJ2-2; the D is unclear. This CDR3 contains 15 residues. The germline V gene encodes CDR1 MNHEY and CDR2 SVGEGT. The germline V and J ends were trimmed by 8 bases and 0 bases, with 13 bases remaining between them. The CDR3 DNA reads as TGTGCCAGCTGCTGGGCTGTCGCGAACACCGGGGAGCTGTTTTTT. Protein product: CASCWAVANTGELFF.

This clonotype is a singleton in its sample. The chain employs TRBV2 and TRBJ1-1; D may be TRBD1 (6 bases). V was trimmed by 6 bases and J by 8 bases, leaving 16 bases between them. Germline lookup yields CDR1 SNHLY and CDR2 FYNNEI. The CDR3 totals 13 residues. CDR3 protein: CASRGGQYGEAFF. CDR3 sequence (DNA): TGTGCCAGCAGAGGCGGACAGTATGGAGAAGCTTTCTTT.

The CDR3 DNA is TGTGCCAGCAGCTTAGGTGCGGCCCCCGTTCCTGAGCAGTTCTTC. Translating gives CASSLGAAPVPEQFF. The J gene is TRBJ2-1, the V gene TRBV7-8; no clear D. The germline gives CDR1 SGHVS, CDR2 FQNEAQ. Trimming took off 1 base at V and 9 bases at J, with 16 bases between the two ends. The CDR3 loop spans 15 amino acids.

CDR3 region: CASSQVAPEEGNEQFF. The CDR3 DNA reads TGTGCCAGCAGCCAAGTGGCCCCTGAGGAGGGCAATGAGCAGTTCTTC. The chain combines TRBV4-2 with TRBJ2-1; weak D call: TRBD2 (6 bases). The germline gives CDR1 LGHNA, CDR2 YNFKEQ. CDR3 length: 16 amino acids. The V and J ends lost 1 base and 6 bases respectively, with 16 bases between them.

This clonotype occurred a few times. The genes are TRBV12-3 or TRBV12-4 and TRBJ1-5; TRBD1 might be the D (6 bases). Trimming left V 3 bases short and J 2 bases short, with 8 bases between. The CDR3 contains 14 residues. Here the CDR3 reads CASSFRGGNQPQHF. CDR3 coding DNA: TGTGCCAGCAGTTTTAGGGGGGGCAATCAGCCCCAGCATTTT.

The chain recombines TRBV2 with TRBJ2-1, with 7 bases aligning to TRBD2. From germline, CDR1 is SNHLY and CDR2 FYNNEI. The CDR3 covers 16 residues. The junction had 19 bases not matched to a gene; V was cut back by 10 bases and J by 7 bases. The CDR3 region has the DNA TGTGCCACTCATCCGGGAGGTCTCCGTTCGGAGAATGAGCAGTTCTTC. It translates to CATHPGGLRSENEQFF.

V is TRBV11-1 and J is TRBJ1-1; 7 bases fit TRBD1. This CDR3 has 14 residues. Germline CDR1 and CDR2: SGHAT and FQDESV (reference sequence). Trimming cost V 1 base and J 5 bases; bases outside gene matches: 4. The CDR3, as DNA: TGTGCCAGCAGCTTAGGACAGGGTTGGACTGAAGCTTTCTTT. Translating it yields CASSLGQGWTEAFF.

This sequence joins TRBV30 and TRBJ1-1, with 7 bases identical to TRBD1. There are 13 residues in the CDR3. J was trimmed by 10 bases and V by 0 bases; bases with no gene match: 8. Germline CDR1 is GTSNPN and CDR2 is SVGIG (reference sequence). The CDR3: CAWSVSGQSGAFF. The CDR3 bases are TGTGCCTGGAGTGTCTCGGGACAGAGTGGAGCTTTCTTT. Variable domain in full (rest from reference TRBV30 and TRBJ1-1): SQTIHQWPATLVQPVGSPLSLECTVEGTSNPNLYWYRQAAGRGLQLLFYSVGIGQISSEVPQNLSASRPQDRQFILSSKKLLLSDSGFYLCAWSVSGQSGAFFGQGTRLTVV.

This clonotype has a single count. The junction departs from germline at one end; a sequencing error may be responsible. This chain links TRBV7-3 with TRBJ2-5; 9 bases match TRBD2. This CDR3 spans 12 amino acids. The germline V gene has CDR1 SGHTA and CDR2 FQGTGA. The CDR3 loop is CASSFRSSGIHF. The CDR3 nucleotides are TGTGCCAGCAGCTTTCGATCTAGCGGGATACACTTC. Variable domain in full (rest from reference TRBV7-3 and TRBJ2-5): GAGVSQTPSNKVTEKGKYVELRCDPISGHTALYWYRQSLGQGPEFLIYFQGTGAADDSGLPNDRFFAVRPEGSVSTLKIQRTERGDSAVYLCASSFRSSGIHFGPGTRLLVL.

Concerning this clonotype: The junction and the germline gene differ at one end; a read error may be behind it. The genes are TRBV7-2 and TRBJ2-2; maybe TRBD2 (6 bases). CDR3 length: 13 amino acids. CDR1 and CDR2 (germline): SGHTA, FQGNSA. Here the CDR3 reads CASSFGGTGELLF. CDR3 nucleotides: TGTGCCAGCAGCTTTGGCGGGACCGGGGAGCTGCTTTTT.

The genes are TRBV18 and TRBJ1-5; perhaps TRBD1 as D (5 bases). V lost 4 bases and J lost 2, with 15 bases in between. This CDR3 comprises 16 residues. From germline, CDR1 is KGHSH and CDR2 LQKENI. The CDR3 DNA reads TGTGCCAGCTCACAGGCAGGGATTAGCGGCAATCAGCCCCAGCATTTT. Translated, it gives CASSQAGISGNQPQHF. The full variable domain, completed using reference TRBV18 and TRBJ1-5, is NAGVMQNPRHLVRRRGQEARLRCSPMKGHSHVYWYRQLPEEGLKFMVYLQKENIIDESGMPKERFSAEFPKEGPSILRIQQVVRGDSAAYFCASSQAGISGNQPQHFGDGTRLSIL.

This sequence joins TRBV5-1 and TRBJ2-1, with D hard to call. Germline V lookup: CDR1 SGHRS, CDR2 YFSETQ. The CDR3 length is 14 residues. Trimming left V 0 bases short and J 8 bases short, with 12 bases between. CDR3 loop: CASSLAAAADEQFF. The DNA of the CDR3 is TGCGCCAGCAGCTTGGCAGCAGCCGCGGATGAGCAGTTCTTC.

The rearrangement links TRBV29-1 to TRBJ2-1; 7 nucleotides agree with TRBD2. The CDR3 is 17 amino acids. The germline V gene has CDR1 SQVTM and CDR2 ANQGSEA. V lost 3 bases to trimming and J lost 1 base; unmatched junction nucleotides: 12. The CDR3 loop reads CSVDPPHAGVSYNEQFF. The CDR3, as DNA: TGCAGCGTTGACCCCCCACACGCGGGGGTTTCCTACAATGAGCAGTTCTTC.